This T cell receptor (beta chain) was sequenced in a study of blood T cell repertoires in COVID-19. On the study more broadly: Spain, Italy and the United States supplied samples that represented acute and convalescent COVID-19.

Assay used: immunoSEQ multiplex PCR; TCRdb lists only in-frame clones, some missing. The sample has about 230,000 clones; less than 90% are singletons. This clonotype was obtained from a woman between 70 and 85 years old with active or convalescent COVID-19. Specimen: peripheral blood.

The CDR3 sequence is CASSFPGEASTQYF. The DNA of the CDR3 is TGTGCCAGCAGTTTCCCCGGGGAGGCTAGTACGCAGTATTTT. V is TRBV28 and J is TRBJ2-3, with a weak D call TRBD2 (6 bases). With 3 bases removed from V and 8 bases from J, the gap between germline ends came to 15 bases. The CDR3 is 14 amino acids. Germline CDR1 and CDR2: MDHEN and SYDVKM. Looking up the rest from reference TRBV28 and TRBJ2-3 gives the full variable domain: DVKVTQSSRYLVKRTGEKVFLECVQDMDHENMFWYRQDPGLGLRLIYFSYDVKMKEKGDIPEGYSVSREKKERFSLILESASTNQTSMYLCASSFPGEASTQYFGPGTRLTVL.